This T cell receptor beta chain originates from a study of cytomegalovirus exposure and HLA in healthy donors. Study-wide results and caveats: The tendency of first-cohort TCR clusters to co-occur in the roughly 130 validation repertoires was the finding of a later analysis.

The assay was immunoSEQ multiplex PCR, and TCRdb's table has in-frame clones only and misses some. Found here are approximately 150,000 clones, 85% to 90% of them singletons; the top ten hold more than 1.2%. The V and J ends lost 3 bases and 10 bases respectively, with 13 bases between them. This CDR3 is built from 13 residues. Germline CDR1 MNHEY, CDR2 SVGAGI. Points on this clone: Its antigen is still unknown.

The sequence was obtained from a woman aged 25-40 years in good health and CMV-seronegative. The specimen sequenced was PBMCs. The V gene is TRBV6-5, the J gene TRBJ2-1; TRBD2 is a possible D gene (5 bases). The CDR3 nucleotides read TGTGCCAGCAGTTATGGCCAGAGGGCAGAGCAGTTCTTC. It is translated as CASSYGQRAEQFF.